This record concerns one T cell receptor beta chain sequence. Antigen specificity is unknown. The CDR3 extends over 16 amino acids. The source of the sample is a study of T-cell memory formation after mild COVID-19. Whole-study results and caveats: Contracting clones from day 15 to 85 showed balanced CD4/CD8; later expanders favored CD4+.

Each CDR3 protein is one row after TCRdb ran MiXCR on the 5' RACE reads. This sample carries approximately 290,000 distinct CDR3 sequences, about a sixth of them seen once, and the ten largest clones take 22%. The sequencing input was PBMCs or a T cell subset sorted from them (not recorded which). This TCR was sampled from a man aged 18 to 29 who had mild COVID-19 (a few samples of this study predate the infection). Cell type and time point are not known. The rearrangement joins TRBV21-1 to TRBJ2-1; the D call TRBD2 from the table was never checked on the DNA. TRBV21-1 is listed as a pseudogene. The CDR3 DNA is TGTGCCAGCACCACTAGTCCGGCAGGGATATACAATGAGCAGTTCTTC. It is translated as CASTTSPAGIYNEQFF.